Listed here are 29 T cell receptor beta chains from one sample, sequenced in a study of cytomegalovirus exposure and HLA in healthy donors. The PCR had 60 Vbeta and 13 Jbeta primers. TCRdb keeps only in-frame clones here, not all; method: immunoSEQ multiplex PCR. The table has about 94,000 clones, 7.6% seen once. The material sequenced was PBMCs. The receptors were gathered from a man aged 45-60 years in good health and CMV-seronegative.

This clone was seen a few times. CDR3 DNA sequence: TGCGCCAGCAGCTTGGGTAGCGGGGCCCTTTCCCCCTACAATGAGCAGTTCTTC. Translating it yields CASSLGSGALSPYNEQFF. V and J are TRBV5-1 and TRBJ2-1; 8 positions agree with TRBD2. Per the germline V gene, CDR1 is SGHRS and CDR2 is YFSETQ. Trimming cost V 0 bases and J 2 bases; bases outside gene matches: 10. This CDR3 region has 18 residues.

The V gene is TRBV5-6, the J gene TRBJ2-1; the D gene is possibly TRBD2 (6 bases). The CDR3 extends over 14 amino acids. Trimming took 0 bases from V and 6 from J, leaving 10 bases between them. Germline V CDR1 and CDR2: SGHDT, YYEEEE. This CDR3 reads CASSLGGGSNEQFF. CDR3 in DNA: TGTGCCAGCAGCTTGGGCGGAGGGAGCAATGAGCAGTTCTTC.

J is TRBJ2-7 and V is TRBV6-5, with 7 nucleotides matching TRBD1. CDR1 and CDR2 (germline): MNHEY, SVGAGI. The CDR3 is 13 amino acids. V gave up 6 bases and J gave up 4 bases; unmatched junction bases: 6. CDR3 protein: CASRPGQIYEQYF. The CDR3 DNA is TGTGCCAGCAGACCGGGACAGATTTACGAGCAGTACTTC.

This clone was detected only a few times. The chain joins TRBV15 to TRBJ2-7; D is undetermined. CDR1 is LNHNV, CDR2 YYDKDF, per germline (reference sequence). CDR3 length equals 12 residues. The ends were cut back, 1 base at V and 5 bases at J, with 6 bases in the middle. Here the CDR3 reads CATSRGSDEQYF. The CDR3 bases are TGTGCCACCAGCAGAGGGAGCGACGAGCAGTACTTC.

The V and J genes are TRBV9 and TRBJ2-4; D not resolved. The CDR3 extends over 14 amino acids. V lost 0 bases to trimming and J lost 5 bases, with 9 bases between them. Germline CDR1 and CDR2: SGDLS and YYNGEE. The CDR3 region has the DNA TGTGCCAGCAGCGTAGGAAACCGCGAAAACATTCAGTACTTC. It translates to CASSVGNRENIQYF.

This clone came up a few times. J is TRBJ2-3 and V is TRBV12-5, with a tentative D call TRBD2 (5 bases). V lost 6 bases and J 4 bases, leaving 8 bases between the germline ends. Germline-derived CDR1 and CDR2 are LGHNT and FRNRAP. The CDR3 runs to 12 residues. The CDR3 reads CASGTGADTQYF. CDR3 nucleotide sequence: TGTGCTAGTGGAACCGGGGCAGATACGCAGTATTTT.

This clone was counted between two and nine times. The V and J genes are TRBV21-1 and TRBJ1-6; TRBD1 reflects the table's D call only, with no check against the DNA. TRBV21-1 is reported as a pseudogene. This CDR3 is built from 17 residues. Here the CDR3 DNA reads TGTGCCAGCAGCAAAGTTGAGACAGGGTCCTATAATTCACCCCTCCACTTT. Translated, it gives CASSKVETGSYNSPLHF.

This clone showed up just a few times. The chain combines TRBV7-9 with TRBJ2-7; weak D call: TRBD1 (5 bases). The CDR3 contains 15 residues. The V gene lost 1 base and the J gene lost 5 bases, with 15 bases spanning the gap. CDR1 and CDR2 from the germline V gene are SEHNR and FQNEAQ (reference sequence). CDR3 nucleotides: TGTGCCAGCAGCTTAGTGGCAGGGTATACTGACGAGCAGTACTTC. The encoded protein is CASSLVAGYTDEQYF.

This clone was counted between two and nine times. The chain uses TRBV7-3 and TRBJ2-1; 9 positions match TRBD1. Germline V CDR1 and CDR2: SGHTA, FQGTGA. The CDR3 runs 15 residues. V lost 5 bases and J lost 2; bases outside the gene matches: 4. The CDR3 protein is CASSPGTGPYNEQFF. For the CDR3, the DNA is TGTGCCAGCAGCCCTGGGACAGGGCCCTACAATGAGCAGTTCTTC. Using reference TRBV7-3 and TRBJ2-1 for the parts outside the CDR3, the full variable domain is GAGVSQTPSNKVTEKGKYVELRCDPISGHTALYWYRQSLGQGPEFLIYFQGTGAADDSGLPNDRFFAVRPEGSVSTLKIQRTERGDSAVYLCASSPGTGPYNEQFFGPGTRLTVL.

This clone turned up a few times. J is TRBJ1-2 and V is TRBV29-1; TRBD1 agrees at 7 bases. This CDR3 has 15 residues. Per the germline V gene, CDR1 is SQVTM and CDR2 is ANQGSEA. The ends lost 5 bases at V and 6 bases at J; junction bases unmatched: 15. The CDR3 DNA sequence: TGCAGCGTTAGAAGGGAGACAGGGTATTTAGATGGCTACACCTTC. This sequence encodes CSVRRETGYLDGYTF.

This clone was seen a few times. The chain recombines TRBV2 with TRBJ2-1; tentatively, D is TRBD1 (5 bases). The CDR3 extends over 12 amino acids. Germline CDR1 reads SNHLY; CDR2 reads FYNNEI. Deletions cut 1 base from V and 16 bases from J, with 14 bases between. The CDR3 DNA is TGTGCCAGCAGTGAAGGCTTGGACACGCTCTTCTTC. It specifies CASSEGLDTLFF.

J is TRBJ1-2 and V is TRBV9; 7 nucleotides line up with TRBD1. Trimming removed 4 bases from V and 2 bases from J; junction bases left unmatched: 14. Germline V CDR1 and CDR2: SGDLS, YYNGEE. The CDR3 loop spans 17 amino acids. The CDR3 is CASSPTLGQRPNYGYTF. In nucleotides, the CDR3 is TGTGCCAGCAGCCCAACCCTGGGACAGCGCCCCAACTATGGCTACACCTTC.

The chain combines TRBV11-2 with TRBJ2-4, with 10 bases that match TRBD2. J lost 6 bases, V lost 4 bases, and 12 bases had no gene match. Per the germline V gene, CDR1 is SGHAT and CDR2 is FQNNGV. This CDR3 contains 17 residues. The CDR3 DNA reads TGTGCCAGCAGCTCGTTACGGCTAGCGGGAGCCCGAAACATTCAGTACTTC. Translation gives CASSSLRLAGARNIQYF. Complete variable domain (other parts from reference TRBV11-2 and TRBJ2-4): EAGVAQSPRYKIIEKRQSVAFWCNPISGHATLYWYQQILGQGPKLLIQFQNNGVVDDSQLPKDRFSAERLKGVDSTLKIQPAKLEDSAVYLCASSSLRLAGARNIQYFGAGTRLSVL.

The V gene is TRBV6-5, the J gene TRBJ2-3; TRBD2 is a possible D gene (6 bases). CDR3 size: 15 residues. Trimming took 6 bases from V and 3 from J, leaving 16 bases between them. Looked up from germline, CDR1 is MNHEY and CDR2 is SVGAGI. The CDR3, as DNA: TGTGCCAGCAGGGAGGGTTCCCAAAAGACAGATACGCAGTATTTT. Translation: CASREGSQKTDTQYF.

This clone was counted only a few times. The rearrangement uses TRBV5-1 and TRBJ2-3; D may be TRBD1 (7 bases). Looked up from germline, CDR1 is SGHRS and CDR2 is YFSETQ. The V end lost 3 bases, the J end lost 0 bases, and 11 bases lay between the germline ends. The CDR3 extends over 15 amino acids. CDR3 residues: CASSSTGTSTDTQYF. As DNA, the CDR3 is TGCGCCAGCAGCTCGACAGGGACTAGCACAGATACGCAGTATTTT.

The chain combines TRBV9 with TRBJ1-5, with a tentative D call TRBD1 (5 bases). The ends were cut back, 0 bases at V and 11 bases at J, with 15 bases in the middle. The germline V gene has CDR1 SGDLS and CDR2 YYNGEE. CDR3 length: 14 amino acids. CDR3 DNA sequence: TGTGCCAGCAGCGTAGATCCGGGGGTATCCGCCCAGCATTTT. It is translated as CASSVDPGVSAQHF.

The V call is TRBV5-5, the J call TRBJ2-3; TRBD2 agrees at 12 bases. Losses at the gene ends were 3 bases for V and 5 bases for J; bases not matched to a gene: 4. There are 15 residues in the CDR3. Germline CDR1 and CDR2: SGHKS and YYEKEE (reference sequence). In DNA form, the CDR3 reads TGTGCCAGCAGCTATGGACTAGCGGGGCGAGATACGCAGTATTTT. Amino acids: CASSYGLAGRDTQYF.

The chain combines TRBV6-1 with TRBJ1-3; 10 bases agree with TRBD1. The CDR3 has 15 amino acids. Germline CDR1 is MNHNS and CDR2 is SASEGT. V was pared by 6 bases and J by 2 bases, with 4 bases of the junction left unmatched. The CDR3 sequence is CASRRQGATGNTIYF. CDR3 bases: TGTGCCAGCAGGAGACAGGGGGCAACTGGAAACACCATATATTTT.

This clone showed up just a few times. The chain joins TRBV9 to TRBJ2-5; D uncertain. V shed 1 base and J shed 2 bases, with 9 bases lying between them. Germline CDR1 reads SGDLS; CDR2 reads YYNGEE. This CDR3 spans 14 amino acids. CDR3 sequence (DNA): TGTGCCAGCAGCGTAAGTGAACTACAAGAGACCCAGTACTTC. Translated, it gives CASSVSELQETQYF.

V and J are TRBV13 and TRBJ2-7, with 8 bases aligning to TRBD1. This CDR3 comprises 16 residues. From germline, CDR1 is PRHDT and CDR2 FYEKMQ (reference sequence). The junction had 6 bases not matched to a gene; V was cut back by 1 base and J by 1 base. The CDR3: CASSLAKDRDSYEQYF. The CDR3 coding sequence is TGTGCCAGCAGCTTAGCCAAGGACAGGGATTCCTACGAGCAGTACTTC.

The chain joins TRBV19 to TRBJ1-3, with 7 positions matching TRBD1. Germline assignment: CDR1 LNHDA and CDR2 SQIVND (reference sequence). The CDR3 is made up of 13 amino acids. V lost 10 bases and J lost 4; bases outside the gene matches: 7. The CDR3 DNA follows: TGTGCCACTTTAGGGGGCTACGGAAACACCATATATTTT. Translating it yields CATLGGYGNTIYF.

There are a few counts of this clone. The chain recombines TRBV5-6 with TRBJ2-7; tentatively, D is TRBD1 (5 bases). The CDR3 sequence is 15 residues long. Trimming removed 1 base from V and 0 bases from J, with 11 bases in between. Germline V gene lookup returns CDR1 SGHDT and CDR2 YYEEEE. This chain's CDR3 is CASSLSRGLSYEQYF. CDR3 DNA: TGTGCCAGCAGCTTGTCAAGGGGCCTCTCCTACGAGCAGTACTTC.

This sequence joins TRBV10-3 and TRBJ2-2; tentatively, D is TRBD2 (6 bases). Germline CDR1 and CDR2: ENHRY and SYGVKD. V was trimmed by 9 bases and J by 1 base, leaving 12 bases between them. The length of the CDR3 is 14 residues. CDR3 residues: CAITSPVNTGELFF. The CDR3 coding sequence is TGTGCCATTACTAGCCCGGTGAACACCGGGGAGCTGTTTTTT.

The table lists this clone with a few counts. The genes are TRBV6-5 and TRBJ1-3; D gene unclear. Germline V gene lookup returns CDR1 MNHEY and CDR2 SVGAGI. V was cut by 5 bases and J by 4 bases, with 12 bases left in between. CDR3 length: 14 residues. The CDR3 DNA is TGTGCCAGCAGTCCAACACCGGGGGGAAACACCATATATTTT. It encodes CASSPTPGGNTIYF.

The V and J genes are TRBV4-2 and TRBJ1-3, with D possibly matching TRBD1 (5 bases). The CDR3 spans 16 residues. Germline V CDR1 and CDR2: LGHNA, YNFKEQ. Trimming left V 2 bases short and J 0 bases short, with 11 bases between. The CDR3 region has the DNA TGTGCCAGCAGCCAAACGACAGCACCCTCTGGAAACACCATATATTTT. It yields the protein CASSQTTAPSGNTIYF.

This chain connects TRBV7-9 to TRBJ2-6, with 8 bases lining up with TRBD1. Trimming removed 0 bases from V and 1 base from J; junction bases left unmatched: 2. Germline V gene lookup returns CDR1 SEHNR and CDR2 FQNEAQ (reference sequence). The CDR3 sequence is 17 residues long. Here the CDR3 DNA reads TGTGCCAGCAGCTTAGCTACAGGGGGATCTGGGGCCAACGTCCTGACTTTC. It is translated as CASSLATGGSGANVLTF.

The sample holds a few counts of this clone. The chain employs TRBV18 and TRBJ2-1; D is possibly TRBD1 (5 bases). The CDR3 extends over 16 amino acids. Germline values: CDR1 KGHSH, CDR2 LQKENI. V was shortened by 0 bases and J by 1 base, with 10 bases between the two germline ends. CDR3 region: CASSPPRTLSYNEQFF. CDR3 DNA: TGTGCCAGCTCACCACCTAGGACACTTTCCTACAATGAGCAGTTCTTC.

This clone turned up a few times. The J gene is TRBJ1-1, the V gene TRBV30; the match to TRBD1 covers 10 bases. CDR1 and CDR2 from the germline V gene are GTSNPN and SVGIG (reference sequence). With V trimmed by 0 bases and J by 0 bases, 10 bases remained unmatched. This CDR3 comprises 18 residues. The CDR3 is CAWSVLRTGGRMNTEAFF. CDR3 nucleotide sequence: TGTGCCTGGAGTGTACTCAGGACAGGGGGGAGGATGAACACTGAAGCTTTCTTT.

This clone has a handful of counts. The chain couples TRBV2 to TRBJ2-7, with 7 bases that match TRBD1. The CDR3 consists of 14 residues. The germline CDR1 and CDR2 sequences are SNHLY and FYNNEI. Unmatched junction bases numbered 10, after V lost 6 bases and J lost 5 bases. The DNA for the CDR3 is TGTGCCAGCAGCTTGGCAGGGGGTCACGACGAGCAGTACTTC. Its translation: CASSLAGGHDEQYF. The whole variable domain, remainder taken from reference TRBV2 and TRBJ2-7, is EPEVTQTPSHQVTQMGQEVILRCVPISNHLYFYWYRQILGQKVEFLVSFYNNEISEKSEIFDDQFSVERPDGSNFTLKIRSTKLEDSAMYFCASSLAGGHDEQYFGPGTRLTVT.